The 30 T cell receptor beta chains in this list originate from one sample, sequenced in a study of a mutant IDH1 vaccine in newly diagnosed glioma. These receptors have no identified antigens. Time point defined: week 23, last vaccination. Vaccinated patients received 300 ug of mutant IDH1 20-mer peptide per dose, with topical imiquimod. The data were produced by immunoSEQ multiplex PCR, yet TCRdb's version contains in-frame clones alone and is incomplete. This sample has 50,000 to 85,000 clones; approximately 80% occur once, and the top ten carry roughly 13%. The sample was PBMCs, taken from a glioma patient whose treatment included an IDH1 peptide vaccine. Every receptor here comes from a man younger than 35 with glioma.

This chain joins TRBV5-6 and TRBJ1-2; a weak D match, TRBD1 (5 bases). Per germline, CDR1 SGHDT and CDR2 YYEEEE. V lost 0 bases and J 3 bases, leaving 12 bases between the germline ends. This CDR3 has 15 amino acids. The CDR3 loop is CASSLGDGLYYGYTF. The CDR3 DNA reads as TGTGCCAGCAGCTTGGGGGACGGCCTATACTATGGCTACACCTTC. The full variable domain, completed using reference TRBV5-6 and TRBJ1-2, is DAGVTQSPTHLIKTRGQQVTLRCSPKSGHDTVSWYQQALGQGPQFIFQYYEEEERQRGNFPDRFSGHQFPNYSSELNVNALLLGDSALYLCASSLGDGLYYGYTFGSGTRLTVV.

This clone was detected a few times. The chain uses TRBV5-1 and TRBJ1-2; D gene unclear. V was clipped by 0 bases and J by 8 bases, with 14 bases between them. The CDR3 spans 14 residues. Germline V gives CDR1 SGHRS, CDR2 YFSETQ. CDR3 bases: TGCGCCAGCAGCTTGGAGGACGGTGATGGAGGCTACACCTTC. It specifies CASSLEDGDGGYTF.

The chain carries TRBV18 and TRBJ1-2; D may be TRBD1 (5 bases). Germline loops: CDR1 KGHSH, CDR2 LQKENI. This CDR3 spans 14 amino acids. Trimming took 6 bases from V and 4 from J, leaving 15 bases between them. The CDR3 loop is CASSRTGGGYGYTF. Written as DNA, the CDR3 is TGTGCCAGCTCCCGGACGGGGGGGGGCTATGGCTACACCTTC.

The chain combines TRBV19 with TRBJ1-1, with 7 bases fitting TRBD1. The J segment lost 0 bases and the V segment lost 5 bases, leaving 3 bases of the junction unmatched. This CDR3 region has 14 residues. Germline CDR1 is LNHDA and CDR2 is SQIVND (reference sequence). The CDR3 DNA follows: TGTGCCAGTAGTTTCGGGACAGTGAACACTGAAGCTTTCTTT. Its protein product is CASSFGTVNTEAFF.

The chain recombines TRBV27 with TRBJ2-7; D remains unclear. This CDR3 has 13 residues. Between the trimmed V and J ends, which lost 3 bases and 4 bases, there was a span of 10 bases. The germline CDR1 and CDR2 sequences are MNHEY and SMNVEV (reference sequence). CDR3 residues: CASSFSRKYEQYF. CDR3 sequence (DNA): TGTGCCAGCAGTTTTAGTCGGAAGTACGAGCAGTACTTC.

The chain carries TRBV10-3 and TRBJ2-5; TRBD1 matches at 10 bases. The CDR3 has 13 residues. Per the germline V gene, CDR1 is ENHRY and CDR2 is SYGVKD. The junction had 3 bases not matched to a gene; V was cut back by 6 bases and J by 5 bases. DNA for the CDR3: TGTGCCATCAGAGACAGGGGGCAGGAGACCCAGTACTTC. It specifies CAIRDRGQETQYF.

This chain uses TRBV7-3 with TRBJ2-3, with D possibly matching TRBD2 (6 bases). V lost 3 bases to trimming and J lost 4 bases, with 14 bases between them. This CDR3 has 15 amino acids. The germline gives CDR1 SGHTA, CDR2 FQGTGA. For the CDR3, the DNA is TGTGCCAGCAGCTTCGGTGGGACTCCAGCAGATACGCAGTATTTT. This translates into CASSFGGTPADTQYF.

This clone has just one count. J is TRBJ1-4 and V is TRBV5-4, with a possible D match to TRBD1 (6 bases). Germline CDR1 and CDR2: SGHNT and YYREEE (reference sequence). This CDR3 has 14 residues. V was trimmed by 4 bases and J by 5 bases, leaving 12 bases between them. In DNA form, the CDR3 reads TGTGCCAGCAGCCCCAAGCAGGGGAATGAAAAACTGTTTTTT. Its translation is CASSPKQGNEKLFF.

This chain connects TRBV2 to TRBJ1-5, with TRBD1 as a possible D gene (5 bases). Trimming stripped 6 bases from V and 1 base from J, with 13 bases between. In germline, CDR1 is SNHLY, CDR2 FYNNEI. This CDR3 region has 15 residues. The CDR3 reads CASSRGRRSNQPQHF. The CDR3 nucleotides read TGTGCCAGCAGCCGGGGCAGAAGAAGCAATCAGCCCCAGCATTTT.

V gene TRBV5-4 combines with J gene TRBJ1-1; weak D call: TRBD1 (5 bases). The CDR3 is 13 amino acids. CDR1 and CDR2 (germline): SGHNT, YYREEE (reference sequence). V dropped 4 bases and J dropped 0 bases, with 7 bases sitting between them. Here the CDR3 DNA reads TGTGCCAGCAGCGGGACTGTGAACACTGAAGCTTTCTTT. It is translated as CASSGTVNTEAFF. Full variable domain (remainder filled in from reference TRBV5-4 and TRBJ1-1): ETGVTQSPTHLIKTRGQQVTLRCSSQSGHNTVSWYQQALGQGPQFIFQYYREEENGRGNFPPRFSGLQFPNYSSELNVNALELDDSALYLCASSGTVNTEAFFGQGTRLTVV.

CDR3 sequence: CASSPQGPGNSPLHF. CDR3 nucleotides: TGCGCCAGCAGCCCACAGGGTCCAGGTAATTCACCCCTCCACTTT. The V call is TRBV5-1, the J call TRBJ1-6; tentative D call: TRBD1 (6 bases). Germline CDR1 SGHRS, CDR2 YFSETQ. With 4 bases removed from V and 6 bases from J, the gap between germline ends came to 14 bases. The CDR3 spans 15 residues. Supplemented by reference TRBV5-1 and TRBJ1-6, the full variable domain reads KAGVTQTPRYLIKTRGQQVTLSCSPISGHRSVSWYQQTPGQGLQFLFEYFSETQRNKGNFPGRFSGRQFSNSRSEMNVSTLELGDSALYLCASSPQGPGNSPLHFGNGTRLTVT.

For the CDR3, the DNA is TGTGCCAGCAGTCCCCTCACAGGGGGCCGCAATCAGCCCCAGCATTTT. Its protein product is CASSPLTGGRNQPQHF. The gene calls are TRBV27 and TRBJ1-5, with 9 bases matching TRBD1. The J segment lost 2 bases and the V segment lost 5 bases, leaving 7 bases of the junction unmatched. From germline, CDR1 is MNHEY and CDR2 SMNVEV (reference sequence). The CDR3 has 16 residues.

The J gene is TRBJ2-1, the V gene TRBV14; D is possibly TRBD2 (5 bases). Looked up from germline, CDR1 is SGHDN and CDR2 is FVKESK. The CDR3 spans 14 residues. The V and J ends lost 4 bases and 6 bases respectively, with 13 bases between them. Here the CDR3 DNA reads TGTGCCAGCAGCCCCGGGGAGACGCCCAATGAGCAGTTCTTC. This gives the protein CASSPGETPNEQFF.

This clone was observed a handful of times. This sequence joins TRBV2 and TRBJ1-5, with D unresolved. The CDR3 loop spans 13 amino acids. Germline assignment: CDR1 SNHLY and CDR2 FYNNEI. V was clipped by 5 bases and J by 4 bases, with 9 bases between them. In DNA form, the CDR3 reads TGTGCCAGCAGTCTCTCCAATAATCAGCCCCAGCATTTT. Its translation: CASSLSNNQPQHF. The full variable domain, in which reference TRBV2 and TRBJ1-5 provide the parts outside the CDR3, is EPEVTQTPSHQVTQMGQEVILRCVPISNHLYFYWYRQILGQKVEFLVSFYNNEISEKSEIFDDQFSVERPDGSNFTLKIRSTKLEDSAMYFCASSLSNNQPQHFGDGTRLSIL.

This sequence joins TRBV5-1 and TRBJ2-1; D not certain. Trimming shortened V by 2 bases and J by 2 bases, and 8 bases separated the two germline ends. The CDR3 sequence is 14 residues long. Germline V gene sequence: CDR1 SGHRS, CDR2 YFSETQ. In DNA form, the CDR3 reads TGCGCCAGCAGCTTAGGTAGGACCTACAATGAGCAGTTCTTC. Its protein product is CASSLGRTYNEQFF.

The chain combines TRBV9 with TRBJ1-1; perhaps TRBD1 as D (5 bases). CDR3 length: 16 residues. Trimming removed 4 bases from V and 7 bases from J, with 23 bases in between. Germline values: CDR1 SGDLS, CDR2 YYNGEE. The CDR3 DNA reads TGTGCCAGCAGCCCGGGGGAGGGAGCGGTGGTTCTTGAAGCTTTCTTT. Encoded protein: CASSPGEGAVVLEAFF.

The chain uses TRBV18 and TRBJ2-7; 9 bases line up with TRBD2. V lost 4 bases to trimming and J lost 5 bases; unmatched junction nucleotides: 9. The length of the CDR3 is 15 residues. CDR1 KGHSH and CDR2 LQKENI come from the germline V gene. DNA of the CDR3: TGTGCCAGCTCACTAGCCGGGACTAGCAAGCACGAGCAGTACTTC. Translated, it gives CASSLAGTSKHEQYF.

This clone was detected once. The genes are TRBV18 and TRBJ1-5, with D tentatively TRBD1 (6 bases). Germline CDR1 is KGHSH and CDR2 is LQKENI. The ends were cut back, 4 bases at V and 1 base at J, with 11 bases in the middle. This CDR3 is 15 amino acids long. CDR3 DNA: TGTGCCAGCTCACGGCCGGGGGGCAGCAATCAGCCCCAGCATTTT. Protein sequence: CASSRPGGSNQPQHF. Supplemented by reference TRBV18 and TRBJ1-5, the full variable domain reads NAGVMQNPRHLVRRRGQEARLRCSPMKGHSHVYWYRQLPEEGLKFMVYLQKENIIDESGMPKERFSAEFPKEGPSILRIQQVVRGDSAAYFCASSRPGGSNQPQHFGDGTRLSIL.

As DNA, the CDR3 is TGTGCCAGCAGCGAGGCCTACGACATAGATAACTATGGCTACACCTTC. Translation: CASSEAYDIDNYGYTF. The chain employs TRBV9 and TRBJ1-2; D is unclear. Trimming stripped 3 bases from V and 1 base from J, with 16 bases between. The CDR3 spans 16 residues. CDR1 is SGDLS and CDR2 is YYNGEE in the germline V gene.

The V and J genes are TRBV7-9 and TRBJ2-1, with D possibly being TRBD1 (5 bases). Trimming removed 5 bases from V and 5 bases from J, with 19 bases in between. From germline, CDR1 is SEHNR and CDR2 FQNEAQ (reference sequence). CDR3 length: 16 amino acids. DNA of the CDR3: TGTGCCAGCAGCCCGACAGAGGCGGCAAGGGACAATGAGCAGTTCTTC. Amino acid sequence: CASSPTEAARDNEQFF.

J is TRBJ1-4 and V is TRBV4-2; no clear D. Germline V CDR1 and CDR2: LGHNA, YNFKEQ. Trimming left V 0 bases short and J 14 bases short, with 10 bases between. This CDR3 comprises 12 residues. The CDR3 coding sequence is TGTGCCAGCAGCCAAGACGGGGTAAGGCTGTTTTTT. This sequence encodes CASSQDGVRLFF.

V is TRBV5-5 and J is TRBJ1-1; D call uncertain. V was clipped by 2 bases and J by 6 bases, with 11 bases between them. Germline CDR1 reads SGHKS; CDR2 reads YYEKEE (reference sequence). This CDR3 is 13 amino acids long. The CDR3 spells CASSFYGQAEAFF. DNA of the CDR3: TGTGCCAGCAGCTTCTATGGGCAAGCTGAAGCTTTCTTT.

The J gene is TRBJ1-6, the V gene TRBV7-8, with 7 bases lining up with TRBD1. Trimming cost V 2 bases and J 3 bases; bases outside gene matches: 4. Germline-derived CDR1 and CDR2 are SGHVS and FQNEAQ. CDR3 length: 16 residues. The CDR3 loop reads CASSLKQGFYNSPLHF. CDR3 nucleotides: TGTGCCAGCAGCTTAAAACAGGGGTTCTATAATTCACCCCTCCACTTT. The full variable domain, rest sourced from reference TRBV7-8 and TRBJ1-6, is GAGVSQSPRYKVAKRGQDVALRCDPISGHVSLFWYQQALGQGPEFLTYFQNEAQLDKSGLPSDRFFAERPEGSVSTLKIQRTQQEDSAVYLCASSLKQGFYNSPLHFGNGTRLTVT.

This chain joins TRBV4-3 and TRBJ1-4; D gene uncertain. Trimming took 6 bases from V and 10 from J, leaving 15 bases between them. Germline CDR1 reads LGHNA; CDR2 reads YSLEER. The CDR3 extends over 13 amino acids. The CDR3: CASRDGGLGKLFF. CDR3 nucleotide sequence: TGCGCCAGCAGGGACGGCGGTCTCGGAAAACTGTTTTTT.

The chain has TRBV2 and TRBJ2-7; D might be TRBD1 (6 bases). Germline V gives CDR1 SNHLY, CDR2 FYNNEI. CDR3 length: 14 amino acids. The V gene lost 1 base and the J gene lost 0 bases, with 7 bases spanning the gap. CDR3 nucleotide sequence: TGTGCCAGCAGTGAAGTACAGGGCTCCTACGAGCAGTACTTC. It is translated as CASSEVQGSYEQYF.

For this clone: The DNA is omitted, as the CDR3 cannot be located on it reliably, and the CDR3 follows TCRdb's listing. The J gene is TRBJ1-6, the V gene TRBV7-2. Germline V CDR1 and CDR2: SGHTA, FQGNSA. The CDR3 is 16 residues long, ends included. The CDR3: CASSFGPGYLGSPLHF.

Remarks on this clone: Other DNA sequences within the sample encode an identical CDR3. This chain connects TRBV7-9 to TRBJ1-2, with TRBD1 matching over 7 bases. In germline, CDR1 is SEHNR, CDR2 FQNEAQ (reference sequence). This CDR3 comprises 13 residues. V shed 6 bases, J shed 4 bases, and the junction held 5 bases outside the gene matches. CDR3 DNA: TGTGCCAGCAGGTCGGGGACAGCCTATGGCTACACCTTC. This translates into CASRSGTAYGYTF.

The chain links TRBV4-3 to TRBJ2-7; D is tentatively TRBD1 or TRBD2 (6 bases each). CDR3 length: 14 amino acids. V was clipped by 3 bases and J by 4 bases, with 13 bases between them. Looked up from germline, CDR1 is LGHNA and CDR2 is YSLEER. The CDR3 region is CASSQFGGSYEQYF. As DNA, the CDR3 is TGCGCCAGCAGCCAGTTCGGGGGCAGTTACGAGCAGTACTTC.

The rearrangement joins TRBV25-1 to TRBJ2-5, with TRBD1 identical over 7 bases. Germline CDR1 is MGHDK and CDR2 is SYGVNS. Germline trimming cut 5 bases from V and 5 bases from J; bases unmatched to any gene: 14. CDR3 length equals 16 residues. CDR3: CASSTRRQGQSETQYF. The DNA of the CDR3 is TGTGCCAGCAGTACCCGAAGACAGGGTCAATCCGAGACCCAGTACTTC.

CDR3 in amino acids: CASAQVGAFF. The CDR3 DNA reads TGTGCCAGTGCACAGGTTGGCGCTTTCTTT. This chain uses TRBV6-6 with TRBJ1-1, with D perhaps TRBD1 (5 bases). Trimming stripped 9 bases from V and 11 bases from J, with 13 bases between. Germline V lookup: CDR1 MNHNY, CDR2 SVGAGI (reference sequence). The CDR3 runs 10 residues.